This T cell receptor beta chain is drawn from a study of blood T cell repertoires in COVID-19. Overall study context: The origin of the acute and convalescent COVID-19 samples was the United States, Italy and Spain.

Sequencing used immunoSEQ multiplex PCR; TCRdb keeps in-frame clones, though not all of them. Seen here are approximately 500,000 clones, roughly nine tenths observed once, and the top ten hold about 8.2%. Seattle researchers signed up patients amid active infection and tracked them longitudinally. CDR1 and CDR2 (germline): KGHSH, LQKENI. The CDR3 runs 15 residues. The ends were cut back, 5 bases at V and 2 bases at J, with 15 bases in the middle. The specimen was peripheral blood. The receptor's source is a woman aged 50 to 60 with COVID-19, enrolled during active disease. The V call is TRBV18, the J call TRBJ1-2; weak D call: TRBD1 (6 bases). CDR3: CASSVGGRDNYGYTF. CDR3 nucleotides: TGTGCCAGCTCAGTAGGGGGACGGGACAACTATGGCTACACCTTC.